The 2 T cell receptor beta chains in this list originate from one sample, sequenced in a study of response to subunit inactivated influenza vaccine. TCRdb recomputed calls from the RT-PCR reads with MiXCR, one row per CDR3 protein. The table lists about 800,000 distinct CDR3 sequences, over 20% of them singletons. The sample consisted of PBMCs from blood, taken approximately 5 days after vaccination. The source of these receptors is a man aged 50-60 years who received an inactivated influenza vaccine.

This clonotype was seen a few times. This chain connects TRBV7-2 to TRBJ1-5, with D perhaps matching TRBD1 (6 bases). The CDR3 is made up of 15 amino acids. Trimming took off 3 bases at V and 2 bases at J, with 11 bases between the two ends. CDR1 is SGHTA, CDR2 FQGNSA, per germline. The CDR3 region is CASSFGDMGNQPQHF. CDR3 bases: TGTGCCAGCAGCTTCGGGGACATGGGCAATCAGCCCCAGCATTTT. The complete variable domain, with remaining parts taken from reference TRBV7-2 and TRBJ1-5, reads GAGVSQSPSNKVTEKGKDVELRCDPISGHTALYWYRQSLGQGLEFLIYFQGNSAPDKSGLPSDRFSAERTGGSVSTLTIQRTQQEDSAVYLCASSFGDMGNQPQHFGDGTRLSIL.

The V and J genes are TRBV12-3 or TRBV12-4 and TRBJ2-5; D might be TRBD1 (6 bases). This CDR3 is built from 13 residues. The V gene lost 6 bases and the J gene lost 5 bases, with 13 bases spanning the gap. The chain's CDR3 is CASSTGTWETQYF. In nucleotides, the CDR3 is TGTGCCAGCAGCACAGGGACGTGGGAGACCCAGTACTTC.